These T cell receptor beta chains were read from a single sample in a study of identical twins. TCRdb recomputed calls from the 5' RACE reads with MiXCR, one row per CDR3 protein. Seen here are 690,000 or so distinct CDR3 sequences, over 8.5% observed once, and the top ten hold roughly 0.9%. The same sample was also used in a study of yellow fever vaccine responses in identical twins.

The sample consisted of PBMCs. The receptors stem from a young woman in good health. CDR3s include the opening cysteine and the closing phenylalanine or tryptophan. The D gene is left open where the match is weak. Clone size is stated in some rows and not others, as once, few, many or a class when expanded.

v_gene: TRBV20-1; d_gene: -; j_gene: TRBJ2-3; abundance: many; CDR3aa: CSARDPSEGTDTQYF; CDR3nt: TGCAGTGCTAGAGACCCGTCCGAGGGCACAGATACGCAGTATTTT
v_gene: TRBV10-3; d_gene: -; j_gene: TRBJ2-7; abundance: many; CDR3aa: CAISEAGVAEQYF; CDR3nt: TGTGCCATCAGTGAGGCAGGGGTAGCGGAGCAGTACTTC
v_gene: TRBV7-9; d_gene: -; j_gene: TRBJ2-5; abundance: few; CDR3aa: CASSSYREETQYF; CDR3nt: TGTGCCAGCAGCTCGTACAGGGAAGAGACCCAGTACTTC
v_gene: TRBV20-1; d_gene: TRBD1; j_gene: TRBJ1-1; abundance: few; CDR3aa: CSARWTGWNTEAFF; CDR3nt: TGCAGTGCTAGGTGGACAGGGTGGAACACTGAAGCTTTCTTT
v_gene: TRBV6-5; d_gene: -; j_gene: TRBJ1-6; abundance: few; CDR3aa: CASSYGVVNSPLHF; CDR3nt: TGTGCCAGCAGTTATGGCGTCGTGAATTCACCCCTCCACTTT
v_gene: TRBV5-5; d_gene: TRBD1; j_gene: TRBJ1-1; abundance: many; CDR3aa: CASSFGGTGNTEAFF; CDR3nt: TGTGCCAGCAGCTTTGGTGGGACAGGGAACACTGAAGCTTTCTTT
v_gene: TRBV4-1; d_gene: -; j_gene: TRBJ2-7; abundance: many; CDR3aa: CASSQEAQSPYEQYF; CDR3nt: TGCGCCAGCAGCCAAGAAGCGCAGAGCCCCTACGAGCAGTACTTC
v_gene: TRBV12-3/TRBV12-4; d_gene: TRBD2; j_gene: TRBJ2-7; abundance: -; CDR3aa: CASSFSSGTPYEQYF; CDR3nt: TGTGCCAGCAGTTTTAGCAGCGGGACCCCCTACGAGCAGTACTTC
v_gene: TRBV7-3; d_gene: -; j_gene: TRBJ2-1; abundance: few; CDR3aa: CASSLVSQGVRNEQFF; CDR3nt: TGTGCCAGCAGCTTAGTGTCGCAGGGAGTAAGGAATGAGCAGTTCTTC
v_gene: TRBV12-3/TRBV12-4; d_gene: -; j_gene: TRBJ1-5; abundance: many; CDR3aa: CASSFGASNQPQHF; CDR3nt: TGTGCCAGCAGTTTCGGGGCCTCCAATCAGCCCCAGCATTTT
v_gene: TRBV5-1; d_gene: -; j_gene: TRBJ2-7; abundance: many; CDR3aa: CASSREGHEQYF; CDR3nt: TGCGCCAGCAGCCGCGAGGGGCACGAGCAGTACTTC
v_gene: TRBV7-2; d_gene: -; j_gene: TRBJ2-3; abundance: -; CDR3aa: CASSPTSGGAGTDTQYF; CDR3nt: TGTGCCAGCAGCCCGACTTCGGGGGGCGCGGGCACAGATACGCAGTATTTT
v_gene: TRBV6-2/TRBV6-3; d_gene: -; j_gene: TRBJ2-7; abundance: -; CDR3aa: CASSPVRNYEQYF; CDR3nt: TGTGCCAGCAGCCCGGTACGGAACTACGAGCAGTACTTC
v_gene: TRBV5-1; d_gene: -; j_gene: TRBJ2-1; abundance: many; CDR3aa: CASSTSVEFNEQFF; CDR3nt: TGCGCCAGCAGCACCTCGGTGGAATTCAATGAGCAGTTCTTC
v_gene: TRBV28; d_gene: TRBD2; j_gene: TRBJ2-3; abundance: many; CDR3aa: CASRSGDGADTQYF; CDR3nt: TGTGCCAGCAGGAGCGGGGACGGCGCCGATACGCAGTATTTT
v_gene: TRBV24-1; d_gene: -; j_gene: TRBJ2-3; abundance: -; CDR3aa: CVSGLEADTQYF; CDR3nt: TGTGTATCGGGCCTTGAGGCGGATACGCAGTATTTT
v_gene: TRBV4-2; d_gene: TRBD2; j_gene: TRBJ2-7; abundance: few; CDR3aa: CASSRGGEQQYF; CDR3nt: TGTGCCAGCAGCCGGGGGGGAGAACAGCAGTACTTC
v_gene: TRBV30; d_gene: -; j_gene: TRBJ1-4; abundance: few; CDR3aa: CAWRRGSFDEKLFF; CDR3nt: TGTGCCTGGAGGAGGGGGTCTTTTGATGAAAAACTGTTTTTT
v_gene: TRBV28; d_gene: TRBD1; j_gene: TRBJ2-7; abundance: -; CDR3aa: CASSWGSTGGPEQYF; CDR3nt: TGTGCCAGCAGTTGGGGTTCGACAGGGGGCCCCGAGCAGTACTTC
v_gene: TRBV27; d_gene: -; j_gene: TRBJ2-6; abundance: -; CDR3aa: CASSLFGEIGGSGANVLTF; CDR3nt: TGTGCCAGCAGTTTATTCGGGGAGATCGGGGGCTCTGGGGCCAACGTCCTGACTTTC
v_gene: TRBV6-5; d_gene: TRBD2; j_gene: TRBJ2-6; abundance: few; CDR3aa: CASSYDGAGGLSGANVLTF; CDR3nt: TGTGCCAGCAGTTACGACGGCGCGGGGGGCCTCTCTGGGGCCAACGTCCTGACTTTC
v_gene: TRBV4-1; d_gene: -; j_gene: TRBJ2-1; abundance: many; CDR3aa: CASSQDGVRRSNEQFF; CDR3nt: TGCGCCAGCAGCCAAGATGGGGTCCGAAGGAGCAATGAGCAGTTCTTC
v_gene: TRBV15; d_gene: TRBD1; j_gene: TRBJ2-7; abundance: few; CDR3aa: CATSNRDRKTYEQYF; CDR3nt: TGTGCCACCAGCAACCGGGACAGAAAAACCTACGAGCAGTACTTC
v_gene: TRBV7-2; d_gene: -; j_gene: TRBJ1-5; abundance: few; CDR3aa: CASSLAGGKPQHF; CDR3nt: TGTGCCAGCAGCTTAGCGGGGGGCAAGCCCCAGCATTTT
v_gene: TRBV28; d_gene: -; j_gene: TRBJ1-1; abundance: -; CDR3aa: CASSLRPGVMNTEAFF; CDR3nt: TGTGCCAGCAGTCTAAGACCGGGAGTCATGAACACTGAAGCTTTCTTT
v_gene: TRBV10-3; d_gene: TRBD2; j_gene: TRBJ2-4; abundance: many; CDR3aa: CAISDSGGKNIQYF; CDR3nt: TGTGCCATCAGTGATTCGGGAGGGAAAAACATTCAGTACTTC